These T cell receptor beta chains were read from a single sample in a study of blood T cell repertoires in COVID-19. Repertoires were generated with immunoSEQ multiplex PCR, while TCRdb's copy carries only in-frame clones and drops some. The top ten clones hold approximately 3.6% of a sample with roughly 160,000 clones, 80% of them seen once. The sample taken for sequencing was PBMCs or T cells enriched from blood (not recorded which). All receptors derive from a woman in her fifties or sixties who had recovered from COVID-19. Each CDR3 is given with its conserved first and last residue. The D gene is left open where the match is weak. Size is stated for part of the rows, as once, few or many counts, or as a class when the clone is expanded.

abundance,j_gene,d_gene,v_gene,CDR3aa,CDR3nt
many,TRBJ2-3,TRBD2,TRBV4-2,CASSLLAQRGGSDTQYF,TGTGCCAGCAGCCTCTTGGCCCAGCGGGGGGGGTCAGATACGCAGTATTTT
-,TRBJ1-6,TRBD1,TRBV5-1,CASSLGQGGSPLHF,TGCGCCAGCAGCCTAGGACAGGGGGGTTCACCCCTCCACTTT
-,TRBJ2-1,-,TRBV9,CASSPTNQGEQFF,TGTGCCAGCAGTCCGACTAATCAAGGTGAGCAGTTCTTC
-,TRBJ2-7,TRBD1,TRBV11-2,CASSSRSPGTGSHEQYF,TGTGCCAGCAGCTCCCGCAGCCCCGGGACAGGGTCCCACGAGCAGTACTTC
few,TRBJ2-3,TRBD2,TRBV3-1/TRBV3-2,CASSQMAGDTDTQYF,TGTGCCAGCAGCCAAATGGCGGGGGACACAGATACGCAGTATTTT
-,TRBJ2-2,TRBD2,TRBV30,CAWTERGRSNTGELFF,TGTGCCTGGACCGAGCGGGGGAGATCGAACACCGGGGAGCTGTTTTTT
-,TRBJ1-2,-,TRBV7-9,CASSPRLTVGYTF,TGTGCCAGCAGCCCCAGGTTGACCGTTGGCTACACCTTC
-,TRBJ2-5,TRBD2,TRBV30,CAWRGSGKEETQYF,TGTGCCTGGAGGGGTAGCGGGAAAGAAGAGACCCAGTACTTC
-,TRBJ1-5,-,TRBV5-1,CASSRTVGSNQPQHF,TGCGCCAGCAGCCGGACAGTCGGAAGCAATCAGCCCCAGCATTTT
once,TRBJ2-1,-,TRBV19,CASSTWTGDNEQFF,TGTGCCAGTAGTACTTGGACTGGAGACAATGAGCAGTTCTTC
-,TRBJ1-5,-,TRBV7-2,CASSFQGRGQPQHF,TGTGCCAGCAGCTTCCAGGGGCGAGGTCAGCCCCAGCATTTT
once,TRBJ2-7,TRBD2,TRBV5-1,CASSLAGGLYEQYF,TGCGCCAGCAGCTTGGCGGGGGGGCTTTACGAGCAGTACTTC
once,TRBJ2-1,TRBD2,TRBV18,CASSRTAGGPKPTYNEQFF,TGTGCCAGCTCACGTACAGCGGGGGGGCCGAAACCCACTTACAATGAGCAGTTCTTC
-,TRBJ1-3,TRBD1,TRBV7-9,CASRAGTGAGNTIYF,TGTGCCAGCAGGGCCGGGACAGGGGCTGGAAACACCATATATTTT
-,TRBJ2-7,-,TRBV12-3/TRBV12-4,CASGDNYEQYF,TGTGCCAGCGGGGACAACTACGAGCAGTACTTC
-,TRBJ2-1,TRBD2,TRBV10-1,CASSATVAGGNEQFF,TGCGCCAGCAGTGCCACTGTAGCGGGGGGGAATGAGCAGTTCTTC
-,TRBJ2-7,-,TRBV5-6,CASSLGRSYEQYF,TGTGCCAGCAGCTTGGGCAGATCCTACGAGCAGTACTTC
-,TRBJ1-1,TRBD1,TRBV6-5,CASTSTTGTKAEAFF,TGTGCCAGCACCAGCACGACAGGGACGAAGGCTGAAGCTTTCTTT
-,TRBJ2-2,TRBD2,TRBV6-5,CASRISGVNTGELFF,TGTGCCAGCAGGATCAGCGGGGTGAACACCGGGGAGCTGTTTTTT
-,TRBJ1-2,-,TRBV27,CASSLSYSGGYTF,TGTGCCAGCAGTTTATCCTACTCAGGTGGCTACACCTTC
-,TRBJ1-2,TRBD1,TRBV5-4,CASSLETGGGYTF,TGTGCCAGCAGCTTGGAGACAGGGGGAGGCTACACCTTC
-,TRBJ2-5,-,TRBV5-1,CASSSRTGMETQYF,TGCGCCAGCAGCTCTAGGACGGGAATGGAGACCCAGTACTTC
-,TRBJ1-2,-,TRBV24-1,CATSDPNYGYTF,TGTGCCACCAGTGACCCGAACTATGGCTACACCTTC
once,TRBJ2-7,-,TRBV7-9,CASSPGGTGNYEQYF,TGTGCCAGCAGCCCTGGCGGGACCGGTAACTACGAGCAGTACTTC
few,TRBJ2-6,TRBD1,TRBV4-1,CASSQGGTGTAGANVLTF,TGCGCCAGCAGCCAAGGCGGGACAGGGACAGCTGGGGCCAACGTCCTGACTTTC
-,TRBJ2-7,TRBD1,TRBV19,CASRGRDRGSYEQYF,TGTGCCAGTAGGGGCAGGGACAGGGGTTCCTACGAGCAGTACTTC
-,TRBJ1-2,-,TRBV19,CASQGHGYTF,TGTGCCAGTCAGGGTCATGGCTACACCTTC
once,TRBJ2-5,-,TRBV5-5,CASSPGQGGETQYF,TGTGCCAGCAGCCCTGGACAGGGAGGGGAGACCCAGTACTTC
-,TRBJ1-2,TRBD1,TRBV6-5,CASSYVRTGGNYGYTF,TGTGCCAGCAGTTACGTTAGGACAGGGGGGAACTATGGCTACACCTTC